The 5 T cell receptor beta chains below were found in one sample sequenced in a study of blood T cell repertoires in COVID-19. The protocol was immunoSEQ multiplex PCR, while the TCRdb copy is restricted to in-frame clones and leaves out a portion. Of about 170,000 clones detected, 86% appear once; the ten largest clones hold over 9.5%. Source material: peripheral blood. The receptors were gathered from a woman in her sixties or seventies with COVID-19, enrolled during active disease.

The CDR3 DNA reads as TGTGCCAGCAGCCCGGGACTAGCCTATGGCTACACCTTC. Translation gives CASSPGLAYGYTF. The V call is TRBV7-2, the J call TRBJ1-2; D is perhaps TRBD1 (5 bases). Trimming took off 5 bases at V and 4 bases at J, with 11 bases between the two ends. CDR1 and CDR2 from the germline V gene are SGHTA and FQGNSA. This CDR3 contains 13 residues. Filled out from reference TRBV7-2 and TRBJ1-2, the complete variable domain reads GAGVSQSPSNKVTEKGKDVELRCDPISGHTALYWYRQSLGQGLEFLIYFQGNSAPDKSGLPSDRFSAERTGGSVSTLTIQRTQQEDSAVYLCASSPGLAYGYTFGSGTRLTVV.

The chain joins TRBV9 to TRBJ1-3; D perhaps matches TRBD1 (5 bases). CDR3 length: 15 residues. Germline loops: CDR1 SGDLS, CDR2 YYNGEE. V lost 1 base and J lost 0, with 8 bases in between. This CDR3 reads CASSVRQNSGNTIYF. For the CDR3, the DNA is TGTGCCAGCAGCGTAAGACAGAACTCTGGAAACACCATATATTTT.

The CDR3 protein is CSAPTGNTEAFF. CDR3 bases: TGCAGCGCCCCGACAGGAAACACTGAAGCTTTCTTT. This chain links TRBV29-1 with TRBJ1-1; D is possibly TRBD1 (6 bases). CDR1 and CDR2 (germline): SQVTM, ANQGSEA. The length of the CDR3 is 12 residues. V lost 7 bases and J 2 bases, leaving 11 bases between the germline ends.

This sequence joins TRBV2 and TRBJ1-6, with D maybe TRBD1 (6 bases). Trimming took off 6 bases at V and 9 bases at J, with 21 bases between the two ends. CDR3 length equals 16 residues. Germline CDR1 SNHLY, CDR2 FYNNEI. CDR3 sequence: CASSDPRGTVFSPLHF. CDR3 nucleotide sequence: TGTGCCAGCAGCGACCCTAGGGGGACGGTATTTTCACCCCTCCACTTT.

This chain uses TRBV7-8 with TRBJ2-3; no definite D call. The CDR3 is made up of 13 amino acids. Trimming shortened V by 1 base and J by 4 bases, and 6 bases separated the two germline ends. Germline-derived CDR1 and CDR2 are SGHVS and FQNEAQ. In nucleotides, the CDR3 is TGTGCCAGCAGCTTAGGTGAGGCAGATACGCAGTATTTT. Amino acid sequence: CASSLGEADTQYF. The variable domain in full, with the rest retrieved from reference TRBV7-8 and TRBJ2-3, is GAGVSQSPRYKVAKRGQDVALRCDPISGHVSLFWYQQALGQGPEFLTYFQNEAQLDKSGLPSDRFFAERPEGSVSTLKIQRTQQEDSAVYLCASSLGEADTQYFGPGTRLTVL.